One sample yielded the 31 T cell receptor beta chains listed below, sequenced in a study of cytomegalovirus exposure and HLA in healthy donors. Generated by immunoSEQ multiplex PCR, the TCRdb table keeps only in-frame clones and is missing some. The data hold 76,000 or so clones, with 85% to 95% observed a single time. Sample: PBMCs. These receptors were obtained from a young woman in good health and CMV-seronegative.

The chain combines TRBV11-2 with TRBJ2-1; 7 bases are shared with TRBD1. This CDR3 has 15 amino acids. CDR1 is SGHAT and CDR2 is FQNNGV in the germline V gene. The ends lost 5 bases at V and 4 bases at J; junction bases unmatched: 8. CDR3 nucleotides: TGTGCCAGCAGCCAAAGGGACAGCCCTTACAATGAGCAGTTCTTC. This gives the protein CASSQRDSPYNEQFF.

The V and J genes are TRBV7-8 and TRBJ1-2, with TRBD1 matching 9 bases. V was pared by 5 bases and J by 4 bases, with 8 bases of the junction left unmatched. The germline V gene encodes CDR1 SGHVS and CDR2 FQNEAQ. The CDR3 runs to 15 residues. The CDR3, as DNA: TGTGCCAGCAGCGATGGGACAGGGTCTGGCTATGGCTACACCTTC. Protein product: CASSDGTGSGYGYTF. The whole variable domain, remainder taken from reference TRBV7-8 and TRBJ1-2, is GAGVSQSPRYKVAKRGQDVALRCDPISGHVSLFWYQQALGQGPEFLTYFQNEAQLDKSGLPSDRFFAERPEGSVSTLKIQRTQQEDSAVYLCASSDGTGSGYGYTFGSGTRLTVV.

The chain employs TRBV6-5 and TRBJ1-2, with 7 positions matching TRBD1. The V segment lost 6 bases and the J segment 5 bases; nucleotides outside the gene matches: 9. Germline values: CDR1 MNHEY, CDR2 SVGAGI. The CDR3 runs 14 residues. The CDR3 coding sequence is TGTGCCAGCAGAGACAGGGTCGTCGGGTATGGCTACACCTTC. This translates into CASRDRVVGYGYTF.

The chain recombines TRBV30 with TRBJ2-1, with TRBD2 matching over 8 bases. The CDR3 loop spans 15 amino acids. The germline CDR1 and CDR2 sequences are GTSNPN and SVGIG (reference sequence). With V trimmed by 2 bases and J by 8 bases, 11 bases remained unmatched. CDR3 amino acids: CAWSTGDSGADEQFF. The CDR3 DNA reads TGTGCCTGGAGTACCGGAGATAGCGGGGCCGATGAGCAGTTCTTC.

The J gene is TRBJ2-1, the V gene TRBV5-1, with unresolved D. Between the trimmed V and J ends, which lost 0 bases and 6 bases, there was a span of 7 bases. There are 13 residues in the CDR3. Germline V lookup: CDR1 SGHRS, CDR2 YFSETQ. The CDR3, as DNA: TGCGCCAGCAGCTTGGGCCCAGTCAATGAGCAGTTCTTC. As protein: CASSLGPVNEQFF.

The chain carries TRBV5-1 and TRBJ2-7; D ambiguous. In germline, CDR1 is SGHRS, CDR2 YFSETQ. V was clipped by 0 bases and J by 6 bases, with 4 bases between them. CDR3 size: 11 residues. This CDR3 is CASSLGAEQYF. CDR3 sequence (DNA): TGCGCCAGCAGCTTGGGGGCCGAGCAGTACTTC. Combining the CDR3 with reference TRBV5-1 and TRBJ2-7 gives the whole variable domain KAGVTQTPRYLIKTRGQQVTLSCSPISGHRSVSWYQQTPGQGLQFLFEYFSETQRNKGNFPGRFSGRQFSNSRSEMNVSTLELGDSALYLCASSLGAEQYFGPGTRLTVT.

The chain is built from TRBV28 and TRBJ1-5, with TRBD1 as a possible D gene (5 bases). The V end was cut by 2 bases, the J end by 8 bases, with 10 bases between. Germline V gene sequence: CDR1 MDHEN, CDR2 SYDVKM. This CDR3 contains 13 residues. The CDR3 DNA sequence: TGTGCCAGCAGTTTAGGGGCGGGGAAGCCCCAGCATTTT. Its translation is CASSLGAGKPQHF. Based on the CDR3 plus reference TRBV28 and TRBJ1-5, the full variable domain is DVKVTQSSRYLVKRTGEKVFLECVQDMDHENMFWYRQDPGLGLRLIYFSYDVKMKEKGDIPEGYSVSREKKERFSLILESASTNQTSMYLCASSLGAGKPQHFGDGTRLSIL.

This chain joins TRBV6-6 and TRBJ2-7; 10 bases map to TRBD2. The length of the CDR3 is 14 residues. J was trimmed by 0 bases and V by 8 bases; bases with no gene match: 4. Germline assignment: CDR1 MNHNY and CDR2 SVGAGI (reference sequence). The CDR3 DNA is TGTGCCAGCGGATTAGCGGGGGGCTCCTACGAGCAGTACTTC. Encoded protein: CASGLAGGSYEQYF.

CDR3 DNA sequence: TGTGCCAGCAGCCCATTGGACAGATCGAACACTGAAGCTTTCTTT. This codes for CASSPLDRSNTEAFF. This chain links TRBV5-6 with TRBJ1-1; a weak D match, TRBD1 (6 bases). The CDR3 runs 15 residues. Germline V gene sequence: CDR1 SGHDT, CDR2 YYEEEE. With 4 bases removed from V and 1 base from J, the gap between germline ends came to 14 bases.

The genes are TRBV28 and TRBJ2-7; the D gene is possibly TRBD1 (6 bases). Per the germline V gene, CDR1 is MDHEN and CDR2 is SYDVKM. Trimming stripped 10 bases from V and 5 bases from J, with 21 bases between. The CDR3 runs to 14 residues. The CDR3 sequence is CAISTGTYFDEQYF. CDR3 DNA: TGTGCCATCTCTACCGGGACATATTTCGACGAGCAGTACTTC.

V usage is TRBV5-8 and J usage is TRBJ2-1; D remains ambiguous. Germline V gene sequence: CDR1 SGHTS, CDR2 YDEGEE. The CDR3 totals 15 residues. Trimming left V 7 bases short and J 2 bases short, with 16 bases between. In nucleotides, the CDR3 is TGTGCCAGCCCCCCCCCGCGTGCGACCTACAATGAGCAGTTCTTC. Protein: CASPPPRATYNEQFF.

A single count supports this clone. The CDR3: CASSVWARPVNQPQHF. In DNA, the CDR3 is TGTGCCAGCAGTGTCTGGGCCAGACCCGTTAATCAGCCCCAGCATTTT. This chain uses TRBV6-4 with TRBJ1-5; D remains unclear. CDR3 size: 16 residues. The V and J ends lost 4 bases and 4 bases respectively, with 17 bases between them. Germline CDR1 reads MRHNA; CDR2 reads SNTAGT.

The rearrangement uses TRBV7-8 and TRBJ2-6; 9 nucleotides match TRBD1. The germline gives CDR1 SGHVS, CDR2 FQNEAQ. The ends lost 5 bases at V and 4 bases at J; junction bases unmatched: 6. This CDR3 is 16 amino acids long. The CDR3 sequence: CASSQRTGAGANVLTF. CDR3 DNA: TGTGCCAGCAGCCAAAGGACAGGGGCCGGGGCCAACGTCCTGACTTTC.

The chain recombines TRBV11-3 with TRBJ2-1; tentatively, D is TRBD1 (6 bases). The CDR3 sequence is 15 residues long. Germline assignment: CDR1 SGHNT and CDR2 YENEEA. Trimming removed 5 bases at V and 2 bases at J, with 13 bases between. The CDR3 loop is CASSPTGKAYNEQFF. The CDR3 nucleotides are TGTGCCAGCAGCCCAACAGGGAAAGCCTACAATGAGCAGTTCTTC.

This clone was detected a few times. V usage is TRBV28 and J usage is TRBJ2-7, with 11 bases that match TRBD1. The ends lost 7 bases at V and 0 bases at J; junction bases unmatched: 2. CDR3 length: 14 residues. Per the germline V gene, CDR1 is MDHEN and CDR2 is SYDVKM. This chain's CDR3 is CASKGQGVSYEQYF. The CDR3 DNA is TGTGCCAGCAAGGGACAGGGGGTCTCCTACGAGCAGTACTTC.

V usage is TRBV4-2 and J usage is TRBJ1-2; 7 positions match TRBD1. The CDR3 runs 17 residues. The J segment lost 4 bases and the V segment lost 4 bases, leaving 15 bases of the junction unmatched. Germline V gene sequence: CDR1 LGHNA, CDR2 YNFKEQ. CDR3 nucleotide sequence: TGTGCCAGCAGCCCTGAACAGGGGCCAGGGGGAATCTATGGCTACACCTTC. It translates to CASSPEQGPGGIYGYTF.

The chain combines TRBV6-5 with TRBJ2-1, with a weak D call TRBD2 (5 bases). Trimming cost V 5 bases and J 7 bases, with 18 bases left between them. This CDR3 spans 15 amino acids. From germline, CDR1 is MNHEY and CDR2 SVGAGI. The chain's CDR3 is CASSNRFGVWNEQFF. Here the CDR3 DNA reads TGTGCCAGCAGTAATCGGTTCGGGGTGTGGAATGAGCAGTTCTTC.

The V and J genes are TRBV28 and TRBJ2-1; D unresolved. The CDR3 runs 15 residues. V lost 5 bases, J lost 5 bases, and 16 bases lay in between. Germline V gene lookup returns CDR1 MDHEN and CDR2 SYDVKM. For the CDR3, the DNA is TGTGCCAGCAGTACCATAACCAAGCGCAACAATGAGCAGTTCTTC. Its translation: CASSTITKRNNEQFF.

The DNA for the CDR3 is TGTGCTAGTGGTTTCGAGTACAATGAGCAGTTCTTC. Translated: CASGFEYNEQFF. V usage is TRBV12-5 and J usage is TRBJ2-1; D remains unclear. The CDR3 has 12 residues. The V end was cut by 3 bases, the J end by 4 bases, with 4 bases between. The V gene's germline CDR1 is LGHNT and CDR2 FRNRAP. The whole variable domain, filled in from reference TRBV12-5 and TRBJ2-1, reads DARVTQTPRHKVTEMGQEVTMRCQPILGHNTVFWYRQTMMQGLELLAYFRNRAPLDDSGMPKDRFSAEMPDATLATLKIQPSEPRDSAVYFCASGFEYNEQFFGPGTRLTVL.

This chain links TRBV27 with TRBJ1-2; perhaps TRBD1 as D (6 bases). The CDR3 totals 16 residues. Germline V gene sequence: CDR1 MNHEY, CDR2 SMNVEV (reference sequence). V lost 4 bases and J lost 2, with 17 bases in between. The DNA of the CDR3 is TGTGCCAGCAGTTCCCTAGACAGGCCGGGCAACTATGGCTACACCTTC. This codes for CASSSLDRPGNYGYTF.

The V gene is TRBV18, the J gene TRBJ1-2, with a possible D match to TRBD1 (6 bases). The CDR3 is made up of 16 amino acids. Germline values: CDR1 KGHSH, CDR2 LQKENI. V lost 0 bases to trimming and J lost 5 bases, with 16 bases between them. The CDR3 is CASSPPSLQGRYGYTF. The CDR3 DNA follows: TGTGCCAGCTCACCACCATCATTACAGGGAAGATATGGCTACACCTTC.

The chain combines TRBV6-1 with TRBJ2-7, with D possibly being TRBD1 (7 bases). The CDR3 runs 15 residues. Germline assignment: CDR1 MNHNS and CDR2 SASEGT. V was pared by 4 bases and J by 7 bases, with 20 bases between. DNA of the CDR3: TGTGCCAGCAGTGGAGGGGGGACAGCTTCTTATGAGCAGTACTTC. Residues: CASSGGGTASYEQYF.

This clone was recorded a few times. This rearrangement joins TRBV6-4 to TRBJ2-3, with 10 bases aligning to TRBD2. CDR1 MRHNA and CDR2 SNTAGT come from the germline V gene. The J segment lost 4 bases and the V segment lost 3 bases, leaving 1 base of the junction unmatched. The CDR3 has 14 amino acids. CDR3 loop: CASSEGTSADTQYF. The DNA for the CDR3 is TGTGCCAGCAGTGAGGGGACTAGCGCAGATACGCAGTATTTT.

This chain joins TRBV19 and TRBJ1-2; 7 positions match TRBD1. V lost 2 bases to trimming and J lost 5 bases; unmatched junction nucleotides: 8. The CDR3 length is 15 residues. Germline values: CDR1 LNHDA, CDR2 SQIVND (reference sequence). CDR3 DNA: TGTGCCAGTAGTATATCCCCCGGGGGACAGTATGGCTACACCTTC. Protein sequence: CASSISPGGQYGYTF.

The chain uses TRBV27 and TRBJ2-6; 9 nucleotides line up with TRBD1. CDR1 and CDR2 from the germline V gene are MNHEY and SMNVEV (reference sequence). Unmatched junction bases numbered 3, after V lost 7 bases and J lost 2 bases. The CDR3 loop spans 15 amino acids. The CDR3 DNA reads as TGTGCCAGCAAAACAGGGGGCACTGGGGCCAACGTCCTGACTTTC. Translation gives CASKTGGTGANVLTF.

In DNA form, the CDR3 reads TGTGCCAGCTCAGAAAACGGACTAGCGGGGCTGTACAATGAGCAGTTCTTC. It encodes CASSENGLAGLYNEQFF. This chain connects TRBV18 to TRBJ2-1; 12 nucleotides agree with TRBD2. J was trimmed by 4 bases and V by 5 bases; bases with no gene match: 9. CDR1 KGHSH and CDR2 LQKENI come from the germline V gene. The CDR3 sequence is 17 residues long.

The chain couples TRBV14 to TRBJ1-3, with a possible D match to TRBD1 (6 bases). V was cut by 3 bases and J by 0 bases, with 15 bases left in between. CDR1 is SGHDN, CDR2 FVKESK, per germline. The CDR3 contains 17 residues. The CDR3 DNA reads TGTGCCAGCAGCCATAGCCTCGAACAGGGCTCTGGAAACACCATATATTTT. It translates to CASSHSLEQGSGNTIYF.

The chain recombines TRBV10-3 with TRBJ2-7, with D possibly being TRBD2 (6 bases). This CDR3 is 17 amino acids long. Trimming removed 2 bases at V and 0 bases at J, with 17 bases between. The germline V gene encodes CDR1 ENHRY and CDR2 SYGVKD. CDR3 in DNA: TGTGCCATCAGTGAGGCCAAGGGGCGGGGAAGCTCCTACGAGCAGTACTTC. It encodes CAISEAKGRGSSYEQYF.

The rearrangement joins TRBV6-1 to TRBJ2-7; 9 positions agree with TRBD2. The CDR3 has 15 residues. Germline trimming cut 2 bases from V and 0 bases from J; bases unmatched to any gene: 2. Germline V gives CDR1 MNHNS, CDR2 SASEGT. CDR3 region: CASSELAGSSYEQYF. The DNA for the CDR3 is TGTGCCAGCAGTGAACTAGCGGGGAGCTCCTACGAGCAGTACTTC.

This chain connects TRBV11-3 to TRBJ2-3; 7 positions match TRBD1. Per germline, CDR1 SGHNT and CDR2 YENEEA. Losses at the gene ends were 1 base for V and 4 bases for J; bases not matched to a gene: 2. The CDR3 has 14 amino acids. CDR3 in amino acids: CASSLVQGADTQYF. CDR3 in DNA: TGTGCCAGCAGCTTAGTCCAGGGGGCAGATACGCAGTATTTT.

V is TRBV5-1 and J is TRBJ2-5; maybe TRBD2 (6 bases). Per the germline V gene, CDR1 is SGHRS and CDR2 is YFSETQ. This CDR3 is built from 14 residues. V shed 4 bases and J shed 4 bases, with 14 bases lying between them. The CDR3 nucleotides read TGCGCCAGCAGCATGGGAGGAGCTAGAGAGACCCAGTACTTC. Translating gives CASSMGGARETQYF.